This record looks at one T cell receptor beta chain sequence and its context. This clone's antigen is unknown. No qualities accompany the bases; no much larger clone lies one base away. TCRbeta CDR3 regions were amplified from genomic DNA using the immunoSEQ Assay, a bias-controlled multiplex PCR. The original methods were these. Nucleated cell counts per sample were estimated from amplification of reference gene primers within the assay. To quantify the absolute abundance of each unique TCRbeta CDR3 rearrangement, sequence reads were collapsed and filtered. For each sample, productive Simpson clonality was calculated as the square root of Simpson's diversity index across productive rearrangements. The immuneACCESS repertoire file appears here via TCRdb, limited to in-frame rearrangements. These files lack a portion of the clones; in checked studies, under half of the deficit traces to unresolved V genes, and the cause of the others is not known. V, J and clone size derive from that table, while D and trimming were established from the DNA sequence. This sample gives about 25,000 clones in total; about nine tenths of them show up just once. Of the sample, less than 20% falls within the top ten clones.

The CDR3 holds 15 amino acids from the cysteine to the phenylalanine. Just the 45-base CDR3 DNA is kept, in frame starting at base 1. The germline V gene encodes CDR1 SGHRS and CDR2 YFSETQ. V lost 0 bases and J lost 8 bases, and the count of bases not matched to a germline gene is 3. This entry belongs to a study of blood T cell repertoires in COVID-19 (dated by TCRdb to 2020 to 2022). For the study in its entirety: Collaborator samples came from the United States, Italy and Spain and covered acute and convalescent phases of COVID-19. The prospective study material was composed of cDNA or gDNA derived from T cells, B-cell-depleted T cells, or PBMCs. Subjects who had been exposed to COVID-19, were actively infected with it, or had recovered from it provided the deeply sampled blood TCRbeta repertoires that made up the dataset. The repertoires were released in a freely available public database meant as a resource for research on the immune response to SARS-CoV-2. Samples were obtained from the ongoing ImmuneRACE study (first 160 participants) and from some 1,200 subjects provided by 6 global collaborators. Sample metadata almost always included a de-identified subject ID, COVID-19 status, age in years and sex. HLA class I and class II types, where available, came from metadata supplied by the sample provider rather than from assay-based typing.

Whole blood was collected in K2EDTA tubes by collaborating institutions according to the institutions' own protocols. For TCRbeta analysis, collaborators shipped samples in one of three forms: frozen whole blood, isolated PBMCs, or DNA extracted from either of those sample types. What the authors observed across the whole study: The amount of clinical and demographic metadata varied by source and participant and was provided uncurated.

This chain is built from TRBV5-1 and TRBJ1-4, with 11 junctional bases fitting TRBD1. Sequenced input: peripheral blood. The clonotype originates from a woman at least 80 years old with acute or convalescent COVID-19. The DNA sequence is given as TGCGCCAGCAGCTTGGGGGACAGGGGGGACGAAAAACTGTTTTTT. Its product reads: CASSLGDRGDEKLFF.